One TCR beta chain is described in this entry. The junction had 7 bases not matched to a gene; V was cut back by 0 bases and J by 0 bases. The CDR3 contains 17 residues. Germline CDR1 and CDR2: SGDLS and YYNGEE. The data were obtained in a study of T cell changes during pregnancy in multiple sclerosis. Sequenced by immunoSEQ multiplex PCR; TCRdb stores in-frame clones only, minus some. This table holds 65,000 to 75,000 clones, approximately 92% found once. The chain has TRBV9 and TRBJ2-3, with 7 bases matching TRBD2. Material: CD8+ T cells from peripheral blood mononuclear cells, obtained in the third trimester of pregnancy. The receptor was derived from a female donor in good health, enrolled as a control in a pregnancy study. Here the CDR3 DNA reads TGTGCCAGCAGCGTAGGTGGGTCGGGGGGTAGCACAGATACGCAGTATTTT. Its protein is CASSVGGSGGSTDTQYF.